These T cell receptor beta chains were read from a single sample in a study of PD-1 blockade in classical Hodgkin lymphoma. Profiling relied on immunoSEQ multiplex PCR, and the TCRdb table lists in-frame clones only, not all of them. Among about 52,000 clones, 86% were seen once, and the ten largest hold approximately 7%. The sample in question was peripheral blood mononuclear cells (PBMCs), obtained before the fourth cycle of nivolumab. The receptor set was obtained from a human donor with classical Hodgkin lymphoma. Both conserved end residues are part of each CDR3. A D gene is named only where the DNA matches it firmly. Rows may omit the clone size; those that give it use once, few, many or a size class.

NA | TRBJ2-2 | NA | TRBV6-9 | TGTGCCAGCATCCTGAGACTAGCGAACACCGGGGAGCTGTTTTTT | CASILRLANTGELFF
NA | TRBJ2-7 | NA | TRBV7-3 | TGTGCCAGCAGCTTCGGGGGAGACTACGAGCAGTACTTC | CASSFGGDYEQYF
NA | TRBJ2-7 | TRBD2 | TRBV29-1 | TGCAGCGTTGAAGAGCTGTCTAGCGGCTACGAGCAGTACTTC | CSVEELSSGYEQYF
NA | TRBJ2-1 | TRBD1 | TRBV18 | TGTGCCAGCTCAAATGGACAGGGGCGGGGAGAGCAGTTCTTC | CASSNGQGRGEQFF
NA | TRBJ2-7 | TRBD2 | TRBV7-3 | TGTGCCAGCAGGCCTTCCGGGACTACGCGGGAGCAGTACTTC | CASRPSGTTREQYF
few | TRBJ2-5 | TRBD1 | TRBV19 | TGTGCCAGTAGTACACAGGGGCAGTTCGGAGAGACCCAGTACTTC | CASSTQGQFGETQYF
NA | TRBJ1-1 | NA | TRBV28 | TGTGCCAGCCGGACCCTCTCGAACACTGAAGCTTTCTTT | CASRTLSNTEAFF
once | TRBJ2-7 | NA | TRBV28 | TGTGCCAGCACCCCGACTTTTAGCTCCTACGAGCAGTACTTC | CASTPTFSSYEQYF
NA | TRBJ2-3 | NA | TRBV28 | TGTGCCAGCATGGGGTTCACAGATACGCAGTATTTT | CASMGFTDTQYF
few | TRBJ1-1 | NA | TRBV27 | TGTGCCAGCAGTTTAGTTGGGATCATGAACACTGAAGCTTTCTTT | CASSLVGIMNTEAFF
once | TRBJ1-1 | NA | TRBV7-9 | TGTGCCAGCAGCTTTACGAACACTGAAGCTTTCTTT | CASSFTNTEAFF
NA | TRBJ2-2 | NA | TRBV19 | TGTGCCAGTAGTTGGGGGGCCACCGGGGAGCTGTTTTTT | CASSWGATGELFF
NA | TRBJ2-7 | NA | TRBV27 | TGTGCCAGCAGGGAATTAGGGGGACGGTATTACGAGCAGTACTTC | CASRELGGRYYEQYF
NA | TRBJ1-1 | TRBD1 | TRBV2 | TGTGCCAGCAACCAGGACAGGGTTACTGAAGCTTTCTTT | CASNQDRVTEAFF
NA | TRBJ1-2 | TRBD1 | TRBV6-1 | TGTGCCAGCAGTGAAGCGGAGGGGCAGGGGGACGGCTACACCTTC | CASSEAEGQGDGYTF
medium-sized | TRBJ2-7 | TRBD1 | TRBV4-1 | TGCGCCAGCAGCCAAGATGCAGGACAGGGGATCCTCGAGCAGTACTTC | CASSQDAGQGILEQYF
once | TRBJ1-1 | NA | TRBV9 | TGTGCCAGCAGCCCTCAACAATTGGGTCGAGTGAACACTGAAGCTTTCTTT | CASSPQQLGRVNTEAFF
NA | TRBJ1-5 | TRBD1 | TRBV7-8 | TGTGCCAGCAGCTTCTACCGGCAGGGGGGGAATCAGCCCCAGCATTTT | CASSFYRQGGNQPQHF
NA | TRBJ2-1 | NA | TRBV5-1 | TGCGCCAGCAGCTTGGCCGAGGGCCGGTACAATGAGCAGTTCTTC | CASSLAEGRYNEQFF
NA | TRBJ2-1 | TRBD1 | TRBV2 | TGTGCCAGCAGTGAAGCCGTCCGGACAGGGGGTAGTGAGCAGTTCTTC | CASSEAVRTGGSEQFF
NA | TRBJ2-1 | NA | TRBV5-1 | TGCGCCAGCAGCTTGGTGTCTAGTCGGGCTCAGGAGCAGTTCTTC | CASSLVSSRAQEQFF
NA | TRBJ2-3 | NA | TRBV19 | TGTGCCAGTAGTATGGGGCACGGAACAGATACGCAGTATTTT | CASSMGHGTDTQYF
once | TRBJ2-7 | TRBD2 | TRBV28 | TGTGCCAGCAGTTTTAGCGGGAGCGGCTACGAGCAGTACTTC | CASSFSGSGYEQYF
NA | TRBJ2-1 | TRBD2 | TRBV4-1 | TGCGCCAGCAGCCACCCGGGCGGAGGGGGTAGCGGGAGGGCCAATGAGCAGTTCTTC | CASSHPGGGGSGRANEQFF
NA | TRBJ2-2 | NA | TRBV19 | TGTGCCAGTAGTATAGAGGCGGGTTCAACCGGGGAGCTGTTTTTT | CASSIEAGSTGELFF
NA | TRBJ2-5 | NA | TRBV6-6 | TGTGCCAGCAGTTACGGGGGCCTCCAAGAGACCCAGTACTTC | CASSYGGLQETQYF
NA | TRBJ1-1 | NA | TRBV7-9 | TGTGCCAGCAGCTTAGAGAGAAACACTGAAGCTTTCTTT | CASSLERNTEAFF
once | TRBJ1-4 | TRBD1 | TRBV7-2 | TGTGCCAGCAGCTTCCCGCTACAGGGGGTAGATGAAAAACTGTTTTTT | CASSFPLQGVDEKLFF
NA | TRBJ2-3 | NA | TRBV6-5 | TGTGCCAGCAGTGAAGGGGGGGCGGATACGCAGTATTTT | CASSEGGADTQYF
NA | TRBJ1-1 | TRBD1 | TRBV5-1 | TGCGCCAGCAGCTTGGCCGGACAGGGGGCGAGCACTGAAGCTTTCTTT | CASSLAGQGASTEAFF
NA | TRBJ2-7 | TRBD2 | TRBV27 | TGTGCCAGCAGTTTATCATCGGGAGGGCCTTACGAGCAGTACTTC | CASSLSSGGPYEQYF
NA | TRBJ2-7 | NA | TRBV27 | TGTGCCAGCAGTGTCATCGGACAGTCCCCCTCCTACGAGCTGTACTTC | CASSVIGQSPSYELYF
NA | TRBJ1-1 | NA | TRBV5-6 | TGTGCCAGCAGCTTGGCTGGAGGTGGCACTGAAGCTTTCTTT | CASSLAGGGTEAFF
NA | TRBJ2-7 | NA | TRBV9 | TGTGCCAGCAGCCCCGGGGGCAGCCCTAATAGTGAGCAGTACTTC | CASSPGGSPNSEQYF
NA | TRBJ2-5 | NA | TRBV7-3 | TGTGCCAGCAGCCCCAACCCGAGAGAGACCCAGTACTTC | CASSPNPRETQYF
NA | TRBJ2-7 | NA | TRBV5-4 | TGTGCCAGCAGCTTGGAGGCAGGGAGCTACGAGCAGTACTTC | CASSLEAGSYEQYF
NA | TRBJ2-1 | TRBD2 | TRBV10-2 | TGCGCCAGCAGCCTTAGCGGGGGGGCTCGCAATGAGCAGTTCTTC | CASSLSGGARNEQFF
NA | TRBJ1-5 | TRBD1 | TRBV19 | TGTGCCAGTAGTGACAGGGGCGTTGGCGGTCAGCCCCAGCATTTT | CASSDRGVGGQPQHF
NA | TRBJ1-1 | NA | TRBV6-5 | TGTGCCAGCAGTTACCTGGAGGCCAGGAACACTGAAGCTTTCTTT | CASSYLEARNTEAFF
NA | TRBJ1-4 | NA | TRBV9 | TGTGCCAGCAGCGATTCGGACAGCATTGCAACTAATGAAAAACTGTTTTTT | CASSDSDSIATNEKLFF
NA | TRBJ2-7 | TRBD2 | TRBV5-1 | TGCGCCAGCAGCCTAATTAGCGGGGCCGTCGAGCAGTACTTC | CASSLISGAVEQYF
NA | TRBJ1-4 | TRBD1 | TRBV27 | TGTGCCAGCAGTCCAGGACAGGGATGGGAAAAACTGTTTTTT | CASSPGQGWEKLFF
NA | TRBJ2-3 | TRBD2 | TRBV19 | TGTGCCAGTAGCGAATCGGGGGGGCACACAGATACGCAGTATTTT | CASSESGGHTDTQYF
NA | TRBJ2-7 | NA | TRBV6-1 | TGTGCCAGCAGTGAAAGGAGGCAATTTTACGAGCAGTACTTC | CASSERRQFYEQYF
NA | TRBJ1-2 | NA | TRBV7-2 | TGTGCCAGCAGCCCCTACCGGGATGATGGCTACACCTTC | CASSPYRDDGYTF
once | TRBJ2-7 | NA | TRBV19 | TGTGCCAGTAGTATAGGGCAGGTTGGCTACGAGCAGTACTTC | CASSIGQVGYEQYF
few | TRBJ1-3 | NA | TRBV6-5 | TGTGCCAGCAGCTCTCCTGGAAACACCATATATTTT | CASSSPGNTIYF
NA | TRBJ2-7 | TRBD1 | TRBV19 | TGTGCCAGTAGTACCGGGACAGGGGGCTACGAGCAGTACTTC | CASSTGTGGYEQYF
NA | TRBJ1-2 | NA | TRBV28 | TGTGCCAGCAGTTCGACCCAAGGACAGTATTATGGCTACACCTTC | CASSSTQGQYYGYTF
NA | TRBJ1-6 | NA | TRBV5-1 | TGCGCCAGCGGAGAACAGGGCCCATATAATTCACCCCTCCACTTT | CASGEQGPYNSPLHF
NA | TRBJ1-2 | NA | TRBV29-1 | TGCAGCGTTGAGGGCAGGGATGGAGATGGCTACACCTTC | CSVEGRDGDGYTF
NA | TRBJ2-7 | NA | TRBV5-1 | TGCGCCAGCAGACAAGGACCGGCCCGCGAGCAGTACTTC | CASRQGPAREQYF
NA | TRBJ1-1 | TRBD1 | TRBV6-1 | TGTGCCAGCAGTGCGAGCTTCGACAGGGCGGAAGCTTTCTTT | CASSASFDRAEAFF
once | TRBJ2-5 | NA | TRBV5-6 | TGTGCCAGCAGCTTGGAGTACAAGTACCAAGAGACCCAGTACTTC | CASSLEYKYQETQYF
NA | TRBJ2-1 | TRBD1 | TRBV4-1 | TGCGCCAGCAGTCCCGGGACAGGGAATAACCCCTCCTACAATGAGCAGTTCTTC | CASSPGTGNNPSYNEQFF
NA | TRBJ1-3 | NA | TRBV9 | TGTGCCAGCAGCGTGCAGGGTTTCTCTGGAAACACCATATATTTT | CASSVQGFSGNTIYF
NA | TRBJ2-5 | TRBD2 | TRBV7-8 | TGTGCCAGCCTCGGACTAGCGGGGGGCCTCCAAGAGACCCAGTACTTC | CASLGLAGGLQETQYF